This TCR beta chain was documented in a study of cytomegalovirus exposure and HLA in healthy donors. Regarding the study as a whole: Trimming of TCR beta V- and J-genes showed a link, identified in a later analysis, to a missense DCLRE1C variant. Sequencing had likely introduced a cluster of highly shared sequence variants as an artifact.

PCR used 60 Vbeta primers and 13 Jbeta primers. The table came from immunoSEQ multiplex PCR; TCRdb's copy has only in-frame clones and leaves some out. Of 81,000 or so clones listed, more than 55% are singletons. A note on this clone: Its antigen is still unknown.

The receptor comes from a woman in her 30s in good health and CMV-seropositive. The sequencing input was PBMCs.

In nucleotides, the CDR3 is TGTGCCAGTAGTTCTACCCCTATAGAGACCCAGTACTTC. It translates to CASSSTPIETQYF. V and J are TRBV19 and TRBJ2-5; no reliable D call. Germline V lookup: CDR1 LNHDA, CDR2 SQIVND (reference sequence). V lost 5 bases and J lost 4, with 11 bases in between. This CDR3 has 13 residues.